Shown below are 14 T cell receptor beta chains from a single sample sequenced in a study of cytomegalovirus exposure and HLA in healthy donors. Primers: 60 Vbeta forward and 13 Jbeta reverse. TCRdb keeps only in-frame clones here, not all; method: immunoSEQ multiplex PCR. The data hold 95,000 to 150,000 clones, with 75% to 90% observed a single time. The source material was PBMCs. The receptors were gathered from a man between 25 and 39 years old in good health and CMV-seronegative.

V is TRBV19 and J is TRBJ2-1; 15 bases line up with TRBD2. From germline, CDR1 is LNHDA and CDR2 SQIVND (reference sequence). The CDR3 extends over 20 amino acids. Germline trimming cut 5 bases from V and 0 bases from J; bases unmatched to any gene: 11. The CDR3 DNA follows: TGTGCCAGTAGTGCGCCCCGGGGACTAGCGGGGGGCCACTCCTACAATGAGCAGTTCTTC. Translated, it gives CASSAPRGLAGGHSYNEQFF.

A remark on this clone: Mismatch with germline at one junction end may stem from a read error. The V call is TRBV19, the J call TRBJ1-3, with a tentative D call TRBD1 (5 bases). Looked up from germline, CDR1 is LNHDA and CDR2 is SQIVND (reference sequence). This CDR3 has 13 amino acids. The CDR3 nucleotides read TGTGCCACTTCGGGGGACTCTGGAAGCACCATATATTTT. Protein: CATSGDSGSTIYF.

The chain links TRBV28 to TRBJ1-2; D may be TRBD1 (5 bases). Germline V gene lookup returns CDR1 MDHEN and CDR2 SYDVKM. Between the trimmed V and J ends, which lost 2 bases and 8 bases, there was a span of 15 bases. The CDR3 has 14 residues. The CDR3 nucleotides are TGTGCCAGCAGTTTAGTCGCCGGGGGGGAGGGCTACACCTTC. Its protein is CASSLVAGGEGYTF.

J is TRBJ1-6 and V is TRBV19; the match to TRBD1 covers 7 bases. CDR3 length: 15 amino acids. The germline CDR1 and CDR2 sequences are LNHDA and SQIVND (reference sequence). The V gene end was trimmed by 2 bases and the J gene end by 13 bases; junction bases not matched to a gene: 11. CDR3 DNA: TGTGCCAGTAGTATAAATGTTGGCAGGGGGTTTCCCCTCCACTTT. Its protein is CASSINVGRGFPLHF.

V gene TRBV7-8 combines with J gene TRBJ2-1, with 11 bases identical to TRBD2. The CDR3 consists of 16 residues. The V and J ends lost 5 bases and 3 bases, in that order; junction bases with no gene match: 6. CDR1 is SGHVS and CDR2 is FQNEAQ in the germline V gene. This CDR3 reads CASSPLLAGDYNEQFF. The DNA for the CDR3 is TGTGCCAGCAGCCCACTACTAGCGGGGGACTACAATGAGCAGTTCTTC.

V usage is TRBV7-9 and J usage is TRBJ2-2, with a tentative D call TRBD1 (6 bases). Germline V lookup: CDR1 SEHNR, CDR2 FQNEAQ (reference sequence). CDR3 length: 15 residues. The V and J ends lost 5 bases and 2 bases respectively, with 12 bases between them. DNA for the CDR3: TGTGCCAGCAGCGGGAGACAGGAAAACACCGGGGAGCTGTTTTTT. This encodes CASSGRQENTGELFF.

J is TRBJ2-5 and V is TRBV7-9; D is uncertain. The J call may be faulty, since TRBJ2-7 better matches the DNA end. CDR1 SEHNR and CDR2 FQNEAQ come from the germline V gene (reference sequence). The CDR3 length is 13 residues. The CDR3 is CASSFAPRGEQYF. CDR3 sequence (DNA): TGTGCCAGCAGCTTTGCGCCACGAGGCGAGCAGTACTTC.

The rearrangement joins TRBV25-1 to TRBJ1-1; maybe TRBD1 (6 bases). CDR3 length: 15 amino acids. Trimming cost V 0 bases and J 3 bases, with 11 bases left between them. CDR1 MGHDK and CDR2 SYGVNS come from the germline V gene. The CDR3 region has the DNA TGTGCCAGCAGTGAATACGGACAGAAGGACACTGAAGCTTTCTTT. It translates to CASSEYGQKDTEAFF.

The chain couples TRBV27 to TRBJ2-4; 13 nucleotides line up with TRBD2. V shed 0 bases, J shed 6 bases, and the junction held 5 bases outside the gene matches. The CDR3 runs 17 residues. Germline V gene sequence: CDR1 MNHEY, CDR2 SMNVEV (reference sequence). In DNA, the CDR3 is TGTGCCAGCAGTTTATCGAAACTAGCGGGGGGGGTAAACATTCAGTACTTC. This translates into CASSLSKLAGGVNIQYF.

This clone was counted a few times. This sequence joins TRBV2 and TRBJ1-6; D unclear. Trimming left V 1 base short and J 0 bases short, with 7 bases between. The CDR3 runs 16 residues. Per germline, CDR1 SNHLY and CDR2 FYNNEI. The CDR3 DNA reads TGTGCCAGCAGTGAAGGGAGGAGCTCCTATAATTCACCCCTCCACTTT. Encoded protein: CASSEGRSSYNSPLHF.

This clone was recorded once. In DNA, the CDR3 is TGTGCCATCACCGACGGGGGGCTGGTAAATGAGCAGTTCTTC. Translation gives CAITDGGLVNEQFF. The chain couples TRBV10-3 to TRBJ2-1; D may be TRBD2 (7 bases). From germline, CDR1 is ENHRY and CDR2 SYGVKD. Trimming took 7 bases from V and 7 from J, leaving 17 bases between them. This CDR3 is built from 14 residues.

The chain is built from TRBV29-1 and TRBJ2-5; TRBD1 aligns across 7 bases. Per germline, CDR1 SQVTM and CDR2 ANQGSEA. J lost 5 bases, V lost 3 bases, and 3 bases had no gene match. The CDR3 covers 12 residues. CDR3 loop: CSVDEGAETQYF. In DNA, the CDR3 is TGCAGCGTTGATGAGGGGGCGGAGACCCAGTACTTC. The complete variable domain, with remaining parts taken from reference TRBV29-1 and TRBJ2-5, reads SAVISQKPSRDICQRGTSLTIQCQVDSQVTMMFWYRQQPGQSLTLIATANQGSEATYESGFVIDKFPISRPNLTFSTLTVSNMSPEDSSIYLCSVDEGAETQYFGPGTRLLVL.

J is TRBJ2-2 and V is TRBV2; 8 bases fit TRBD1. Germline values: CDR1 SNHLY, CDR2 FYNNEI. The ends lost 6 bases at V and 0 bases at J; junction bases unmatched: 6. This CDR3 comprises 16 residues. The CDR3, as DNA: TGTGCCAGCAGCCCTCAGGACAGGGCGAACACCGGGGAGCTGTTTTTT. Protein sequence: CASSPQDRANTGELFF. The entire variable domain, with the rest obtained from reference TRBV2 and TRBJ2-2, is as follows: EPEVTQTPSHQVTQMGQEVILRCVPISNHLYFYWYRQILGQKVEFLVSFYNNEISEKSEIFDDQFSVERPDGSNFTLKIRSTKLEDSAMYFCASSPQDRANTGELFFGEGSRLTVL.

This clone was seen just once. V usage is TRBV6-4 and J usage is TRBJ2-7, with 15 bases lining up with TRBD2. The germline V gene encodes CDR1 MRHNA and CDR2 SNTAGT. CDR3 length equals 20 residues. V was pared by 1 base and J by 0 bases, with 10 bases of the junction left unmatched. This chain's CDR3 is CASSDLGTSGGLTTSYEQYF. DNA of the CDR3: TGTGCCAGCAGTGACTTGGGGACTAGCGGGGGGCTTACTACCTCCTACGAGCAGTACTTC.